This TCR beta chain originates from a study of CD8 T cells in ankylosing spondylitis. J was trimmed by 1 base and V by 6 bases; bases with no gene match: 6. This CDR3 contains 16 residues. CDR1 and CDR2 (germline): SEHNR, FQNEAQ (reference sequence). In TCRdb, the 5' RACE reads were re-called with MiXCR into one record per CDR3 protein. The sample has fewer than 200,000 distinct CDR3 sequences, around 17% seen once. The chain joins TRBV7-9 to TRBJ2-1, with 10 positions matching TRBD2. Input material: blood, either unsorted or a sorted T cell fraction (not recorded which). This TCR was recovered from a male donor with ankylosing spondylitis or in good health (not recorded which). CDR3 in amino acids: CASSSLAGASYNEQFF. CDR3 sequence (DNA): TGTGCCAGCAGTTCCCTAGCGGGAGCATCCTACAATGAGCAGTTCTTC.